One and the same sample provided the 8 T cell receptor beta chains below, sequenced in a study of human T cells and chemical hapten exposure. MiXCR, applied by TCRdb to the RACE reads, yields one record per CDR3 protein. The sample gives about 270,000 distinct CDR3 sequences, 7.5% to 8% of which show up once; roughly 1.2% is in the top ten. Sample time point: pre-sensitization, week 0. Treatment denoted: therapeutic diphenylcyclopropenone sensitization with weekly scalp DPC. Sequencing was performed on whole blood, taken in connection with sensitization to the hapten diphenylcyclopropenone (DPC). These receptors all come from a young man with alopecia areata. Some clones in this sample may be carry-over from other donors' samples.

Ten or more counts support this clonotype. This chain links TRBV11-2 with TRBJ2-3; TRBD1 matches 11 bases. CDR1 and CDR2 from the germline V gene are SGHAT and FQNNGV. The CDR3 runs 17 residues. Germline trimming cut 1 base from V and 2 bases from J; bases unmatched to any gene: 5. The CDR3 spells CASSLGDRGRLTDTQYF. CDR3 coding DNA: TGTGCCAGCAGCTTAGGGGACAGGGGGAGACTCACAGATACGCAGTATTTT.

This clonotype has ten or more counts. The gene calls are TRBV2 and TRBJ1-1; D is perhaps TRBD1 (6 bases). This CDR3 has 15 residues. V lost 7 bases to trimming and J lost 3 bases, with 18 bases between them. Per germline, CDR1 SNHLY and CDR2 FYNNEI. CDR3 protein: CASTEGQGRDTEAFF. The DNA of the CDR3 is TGTGCCAGCACCGAGGGGCAGGGGCGGGACACTGAAGCTTTCTTT. Filled out from reference TRBV2 and TRBJ1-1, the complete variable domain reads EPEVTQTPSHQVTQMGQEVILRCVPISNHLYFYWYRQILGQKVEFLVSFYNNEISEKSEIFDDQFSVERPDGSNFTLKIRSTKLEDSAMYFCASTEGQGRDTEAFFGQGTRLTVV.

The table lists this clonotype with a few counts. J is TRBJ1-6 and V is TRBV5-1; no firm D call. V lost 5 bases and J 7 bases, leaving 4 bases between the germline ends. The CDR3 totals 11 residues. The germline CDR1 and CDR2 sequences are SGHRS and YFSETQ. CDR3 sequence (DNA): TGCGCCAGCAGGGACAATTCACCCCTCCACTTT. As protein: CASRDNSPLHF.

The chain carries TRBV4-3 and TRBJ1-4, with D hard to call. The CDR3 has 16 residues. The germline V gene has CDR1 LGHNA and CDR2 YSLEER. Trimming cost V 0 bases and J 10 bases, with 18 bases left between them. The CDR3 loop reads CASSQDLGLTRRKLFF. The CDR3 nucleotides are TGCGCCAGCAGCCAAGATTTAGGATTAACACGGAGAAAACTGTTTTTT.

There are a few counts of this clonotype. The chain has TRBV6-5 and TRBJ1-5; D might be TRBD1 (6 bases). V was cut by 6 bases and J by 1 base, with 13 bases left in between. Per the germline V gene, CDR1 is MNHEY and CDR2 is SVGAGI. This CDR3 is built from 15 residues. This chain's CDR3 is CASRPDTGSNQPQHF. The DNA of the CDR3 is TGTGCCAGCAGACCCGATACAGGGAGCAATCAGCCCCAGCATTTT.

This clonotype was picked up a small number of times. The V call is TRBV12-3 or TRBV12-4, the J call TRBJ1-1; D not certain. V lost 6 bases, J lost 3 bases, and 11 bases lay in between. The CDR3 is 13 amino acids. CDR3 bases: TGTGCCAGCAGCTTTCTTACGGACACTGAAGCTTTCTTT. Its translation: CASSFLTDTEAFF.

This clonotype was observed a handful of times. V and J are TRBV28 and TRBJ2-5; D unresolved. Germline V CDR1 and CDR2: MDHEN, SYDVKM. The CDR3 has 16 residues. The V gene lost 2 bases and the J gene lost 0 bases, with 13 bases spanning the gap. The CDR3 DNA follows: TGTGCCAGCAGTTTAGGCTCGTCGGTTTACCAAGAGACCCAGTACTTC. Its translation: CASSLGSSVYQETQYF.

This clonotype came up many times. This sequence joins TRBV7-9 and TRBJ2-7, with D perhaps TRBD1 (7 bases). Germline V gene lookup returns CDR1 SEHNR and CDR2 FQNEAQ (reference sequence). The CDR3 has 10 residues. Trimming took off 5 bases at V and 11 bases at J, with 10 bases between the two ends. This CDR3 reads CASSGGTEYF. The DNA of the CDR3 is TGTGCCAGCAGCGGCGGGACAGAGTACTTC.